What follows are 21 T cell receptor beta chains derived from one specimen sequenced in a study of blood T cell repertoires in COVID-19. The repertoire was sequenced with immunoSEQ multiplex PCR; TCRdb's copy has only in-frame clones and lacks some. The sample yields roughly 200,000 clones, approximately 80% seen once. The source material was peripheral blood. The receptors here all came from a woman aged 45-59 years with active or convalescent COVID-19.

This clone was counted only a few times. The rearrangement joins TRBV19 to TRBJ2-7, with 9 bases identical to TRBD1. The CDR3 runs to 16 residues. V was clipped by 3 bases and J by 4 bases; unmatched bases: 10. Germline V gene sequence: CDR1 LNHDA, CDR2 SQIVND (reference sequence). The CDR3 DNA is TGTGCCAGTAGTATTTCCTCGGGACAGGGTATGTACGAGCAGTACTTC. Translating gives CASSISSGQGMYEQYF.

The gene calls are TRBV7-2 and TRBJ1-3, with no clear D. Trimming cost V 5 bases and J 0 bases, with 14 bases left between them. The germline V gene has CDR1 SGHTA and CDR2 FQGNSA. This CDR3 region has 16 residues. As DNA, the CDR3 is TGTGCCAGCAGCCTGGTGGGCTTGGGCTCTGGAAACACCATATATTTT. Translated: CASSLVGLGSGNTIYF.

This clone was detected only once. This rearrangement joins TRBV7-2 to TRBJ2-5; TRBD2 aligns across 8 bases. V was clipped by 1 base and J by 4 bases; unmatched bases: 8. The CDR3 is made up of 16 amino acids. The germline gives CDR1 SGHTA, CDR2 FQGNSA. In nucleotides, the CDR3 is TGTGCCAGCAGCTTAGTCGGTAGCGGGGCCTTAGAGACCCAGTACTTC. Its protein is CASSLVGSGALETQYF.

V and J are TRBV5-6 and TRBJ1-4, with TRBD1 as a possible D gene (6 bases). The CDR3 is made up of 14 amino acids. The germline CDR1 and CDR2 sequences are SGHDT and YYEEEE. V lost 0 bases to trimming and J lost 7 bases, with 10 bases between them. DNA of the CDR3: TGTGCCAGCAGCTTGGTGTCAGGGGCTGAAAAACTGTTTTTT. Amino acids: CASSLVSGAEKLFF. The variable domain in full, with the rest retrieved from reference TRBV5-6 and TRBJ1-4, is DAGVTQSPTHLIKTRGQQVTLRCSPKSGHDTVSWYQQALGQGPQFIFQYYEEEERQRGNFPDRFSGHQFPNYSSELNVNALLLGDSALYLCASSLVSGAEKLFFGSGTQLSVL.

This clone was detected only once. This rearrangement joins TRBV27 to TRBJ1-1; tentative D call: TRBD1 (6 bases). CDR1 and CDR2 from the germline V gene are MNHEY and SMNVEV (reference sequence). V lost 2 bases and J 1 base, leaving 11 bases between the germline ends. CDR3 length: 15 residues. CDR3: CASSLRGGANTEAFF. Here the CDR3 DNA reads TGTGCCAGCAGTTTAAGGGGGGGCGCGAACACTGAAGCTTTCTTT.

This clone was seen only once. The J gene is TRBJ1-1, the V gene TRBV5-6; 8 bases map to TRBD1. The CDR3 has 15 residues. Per the germline V gene, CDR1 is SGHDT and CDR2 is YYEEEE. Trimming removed 3 bases from V and 3 bases from J; junction bases left unmatched: 7. In DNA form, the CDR3 reads TGTGCCAGCAGCTACAACTCAGGGGGCTACACTGAAGCTTTCTTT. It translates to CASSYNSGGYTEAFF. Full variable domain (missing parts from reference TRBV5-6 and TRBJ1-1): DAGVTQSPTHLIKTRGQQVTLRCSPKSGHDTVSWYQQALGQGPQFIFQYYEEEERQRGNFPDRFSGHQFPNYSSELNVNALLLGDSALYLCASSYNSGGYTEAFFGQGTRLTVV.

This chain connects TRBV10-2 to TRBJ2-1; the match to TRBD2 covers 9 bases. Looked up from germline, CDR1 is WSHSY and CDR2 is SAAADI. The ends lost 8 bases at V and 15 bases at J; junction bases unmatched: 14. The CDR3 consists of 13 residues. The CDR3 nucleotides are TGCGCCAGCTCCCGAGACCGGACTAGCGCTCTGTTCTTC. Amino acids: CASSRDRTSALFF.

V usage is TRBV7-9 and J usage is TRBJ1-1; no definite D call. CDR1 and CDR2 (germline): SEHNR, FQNEAQ (reference sequence). Trimming removed 5 bases at V and 6 bases at J, with 13 bases between. The CDR3 runs to 13 residues. The CDR3, as DNA: TGTGCCAGCAGCGCCGAGGTGTGGGCTGAAGCTTTCTTT. This translates into CASSAEVWAEAFF.

The rearrangement links TRBV9 to TRBJ2-7; D uncertain. With 0 bases removed from V and 2 bases from J, the gap between germline ends came to 12 bases. The CDR3 has 15 amino acids. The germline V gene encodes CDR1 SGDLS and CDR2 YYNGEE. The CDR3 region is CASSVGSSGPYEQYF. Here the CDR3 DNA reads TGTGCCAGCAGCGTAGGGTCCTCAGGCCCCTACGAGCAGTACTTC.

The chain links TRBV28 to TRBJ2-1; D perhaps matches TRBD2 (6 bases). Trimming removed 7 bases from V and 12 bases from J, with 16 bases in between. The CDR3 length is 12 residues. Germline loops: CDR1 MDHEN, CDR2 SYDVKM. The CDR3 loop reads CASTSGSSGQFF. The CDR3 nucleotides are TGTGCCAGCACCTCAGGTAGTAGCGGGCAGTTCTTC.

This sequence joins TRBV19 and TRBJ2-3, with D perhaps matching TRBD1 (5 bases). CDR1 and CDR2 from the germline V gene are LNHDA and SQIVND (reference sequence). The CDR3 has 15 amino acids. The V end lost 7 bases, the J end lost 0 bases, and 14 bases lay between the germline ends. CDR3 sequence: CASTPGPASTDTQYF. CDR3 in DNA: TGTGCCAGTACCCCAGGGCCAGCTAGCACAGATACGCAGTATTTT.

About this clone: The same CDR3 also results from other DNA sequences found in this sample. The J gene is TRBJ1-3, the V gene TRBV29-1; tentatively, D is TRBD1 (6 bases). Germline CDR1 is SQVTM and CDR2 is ANQGSEA. Between the trimmed V and J ends, which lost 4 bases and 1 base, there was a span of 8 bases. CDR3 length: 13 amino acids. In DNA, the CDR3 is TGCAGCGTTGCCCAGGGGTCTGGAAACACCATATATTTT. It codes for CSVAQGSGNTIYF.

V usage is TRBV2 and J usage is TRBJ2-1, with 7 nucleotides matching TRBD1. The CDR3 has 14 amino acids. With 5 bases clipped from V and 2 bases from J, the junction kept 3 bases outside the gene matches. Germline CDR1 is SNHLY and CDR2 is FYNNEI. The CDR3 protein is CASSRQGAYNEQFF. CDR3 nucleotide sequence: TGTGCCAGCAGTCGACAGGGCGCCTACAATGAGCAGTTCTTC.

V is TRBV2 and J is TRBJ1-1; no clear D gene. CDR3 size: 12 residues. The germline CDR1 and CDR2 sequences are SNHLY and FYNNEI. V was clipped by 3 bases and J by 10 bases, with 12 bases between them. CDR3 protein: CASSEGALVAFF. Written as DNA, the CDR3 is TGTGCCAGCAGTGAGGGCGCCCTGGTAGCTTTCTTT.

As to this clone: Since a far larger clone is one base different, this is likely a read error. The chain joins TRBV5-5 to TRBJ2-7; 7 bases are a match to TRBD1. The J segment lost 4 bases and the V segment lost 3 bases, leaving 1 base of the junction unmatched. The CDR3 loop spans 12 amino acids. The germline CDR1 and CDR2 sequences are SGHKS and YYEKEE (reference sequence). CDR3 residues: CASSWDRYEQYF. CDR3 DNA sequence: TGTGCCAGCAGCTGGGACAGATACGAGCAGTACTTC.

Here the CDR3 DNA reads TGTGCCAGCAGTGGAGGGGGGACAGGGCGAATGCAGTCCAACGTCCTGACTTTC. Translating it yields CASSGGGTGRMQSNVLTF. The chain combines TRBV2 with TRBJ2-6; 9 bases line up with TRBD1. Losses at the gene ends were 4 bases for V and 8 bases for J; bases not matched to a gene: 15. This CDR3 spans 18 amino acids. Germline-derived CDR1 and CDR2 are SNHLY and FYNNEI.

The chain employs TRBV2 and TRBJ1-5; possibly TRBD1 for D (6 bases). The CDR3 length is 15 residues. Trimming shortened V by 4 bases and J by 0 bases, and 10 bases separated the two germline ends. Germline loops: CDR1 SNHLY, CDR2 FYNNEI. As DNA, the CDR3 is TGTGCCAGCAGTGGAGGGGGGGTTAGCAATCAGCCCCAGCATTTT. Translation: CASSGGGVSNQPQHF.

The rearrangement uses TRBV27 and TRBJ2-7; TRBD1 matches 7 bases. The CDR3 spans 14 residues. V gave up 3 bases and J gave up 3 bases; unmatched junction bases: 5. Looked up from germline, CDR1 is MNHEY and CDR2 is SMNVEV (reference sequence). DNA for the CDR3: TGTGCCAGCAGTTTCGGGACAGAGTACTACGAGCAGTACTTC. Protein product: CASSFGTEYYEQYF.

This chain uses TRBV10-3 with TRBJ2-5, with a possible D match to TRBD1 (6 bases). V lost 4 bases, J lost 5 bases, and 14 bases lay in between. The CDR3 runs to 14 residues. The V gene's germline CDR1 is ENHRY and CDR2 SYGVKD. CDR3 nucleotide sequence: TGTGCCATCAGTGCGGACGCAACAGGGGAGACCCAGTACTTC. Its protein product is CAISADATGETQYF.

This clone was recorded a few times. CDR3 in DNA: TGTGCCAGCAGCGTAGAGTCGGTGGGGCGAGACGGAACTTTCTTT. Translating it yields CASSVESVGRDGTFF. The chain is built from TRBV9 and TRBJ1-1; D might be TRBD1 (5 bases). V lost 0 bases and J 12 bases, leaving 21 bases between the germline ends. The CDR3 runs to 15 residues. Germline lookup yields CDR1 SGDLS and CDR2 YYNGEE.

The chain has TRBV3-1 (or the pseudogene TRBV3-2) and TRBJ2-7, with 9 bases identical to TRBD2. The trim removed 1 base at V and 1 base at J, leaving 2 bases unmatched. CDR1 and CDR2 from the germline V gene are LGHDT and YNNKEL (reference sequence). The CDR3 loop spans 15 amino acids. The CDR3 here is CASSQGTSASYEQYF. CDR3 nucleotides: TGTGCCAGCAGCCAAGGGACTAGCGCTTCCTACGAGCAGTACTTC.